Shown below are 26 T cell receptor beta chains from a single sample sequenced in a study of CD8 T cells in ankylosing spondylitis. These receptors' antigens are unknown. Study outcomes and limitations: The study identified a TCR beta motif of roughly eight highly homologous variants that appeared characteristic of ankylosing spondylitis blood.

TCRdb analysed the 5' RACE reads with MiXCR anew, one entry per CDR3 protein. The sample holds 350,000 to 450,000 distinct CDR3 sequences, approximately 26% seen once. The sequencing input was blood, either unsorted or a sorted T cell fraction (not recorded which). Receptor source: a male donor with ankylosing spondylitis.

This rearrangement joins TRBV5-4 to TRBJ1-2; maybe TRBD1 (6 bases). The V end was cut by 4 bases, the J end by 1 base, with 17 bases between. This CDR3 is 16 amino acids long. CDR1 SGHNT and CDR2 YYREEE come from the germline V gene (reference sequence). The CDR3 sequence is CASSRPEGRGNYGYTF. The DNA for the CDR3 is TGTGCCAGCAGCCGCCCTGAGGGCAGGGGTAACTATGGCTACACCTTC.

This clonotype occurred many times. This rearrangement joins TRBV2 to TRBJ2-2; TRBD1 agrees at 9 bases. Germline CDR1 SNHLY, CDR2 FYNNEI. CDR3 length: 14 amino acids. Trimming cost V 6 bases and J 2 bases; bases outside gene matches: 1. The CDR3 DNA is TGTGCCAGCAGGGGACAGGGTAACACCGGGGAGCTGTTTTTT. As protein: CASRGQGNTGELFF.

V gene TRBV6-5 combines with J gene TRBJ1-1; D unresolved. Germline V CDR1 and CDR2: MNHEY, SVGAGI. Trimming cost V 5 bases and J 0 bases, with 13 bases left between them. The length of the CDR3 is 15 residues. This CDR3 is CASSTRQRMNTEAFF. The CDR3 region has the DNA TGTGCCAGCAGTACACGACAAAGGATGAACACTGAAGCTTTCTTT.

This rearrangement joins TRBV5-1 to TRBJ2-1; D unclear. This CDR3 has 14 amino acids. V gave up 0 bases and J gave up 2 bases, with 6 bases separating them. From germline, CDR1 is SGHRS and CDR2 YFSETQ. The DNA for the CDR3 is TGCGCCAGCAGCTTGGAGGCGGCCTACAATGAGCAGTTCTTC. Translating it yields CASSLEAAYNEQFF.

This clonotype was seen a handful of times. The chain joins TRBV4-2 to TRBJ2-2, with TRBD1 identical over 8 bases. Germline CDR1 is LGHNA and CDR2 is YNFKEQ. The CDR3 runs 15 residues. V gave up 3 bases and J gave up 1 base; unmatched junction bases: 1. The CDR3 DNA follows: TGTGCCAGCAGCCATGGGACAGGGAACACCGGGGAGCTGTTTTTT. Translation gives CASSHGTGNTGELFF.

This clonotype was observed a few times. The rearrangement joins TRBV7-2 to TRBJ2-3; 13 positions agree with TRBD2. Trimming took 2 bases from V and 6 from J; bases not matched to a gene: 5. This CDR3 has 16 amino acids. From germline, CDR1 is SGHTA and CDR2 FQGNSA. CDR3 nucleotide sequence: TGTGCCAGCAGCTTAACTAGCGGGAGGGCCAGTGATACGCAGTATTTT. It codes for CASSLTSGRASDTQYF.

This clonotype has more than one count but fewer than ten. V and J are TRBV6-5 and TRBJ1-1; possibly TRBD1 for D (5 bases). The CDR3 has 14 residues. V lost 2 bases, J lost 4 bases, and 11 bases lay in between. Per the germline V gene, CDR1 is MNHEY and CDR2 is SVGAGI. The CDR3 nucleotides are TGTGCCAGCAGTTACGAAGGGGACCTCACTGAAGCTTTCTTT. Its protein is CASSYEGDLTEAFF.

The genes are TRBV11-2 and TRBJ1-4; 9 bases match TRBD1. This CDR3 has 16 residues. The V and J ends lost 5 bases and 4 bases, in that order; junction bases with no gene match: 8. Germline CDR1 reads SGHAT; CDR2 reads FQNNGV. The DNA of the CDR3 is TGTGCCAGCAGCCCCCTTCCGGGACAGGGTAATGAAAAACTGTTTTTT. Its protein is CASSPLPGQGNEKLFF.

The V call is TRBV5-4, the J call TRBJ1-5; maybe TRBD2 (6 bases). The assigned J gene may be wrong: the sequence end matches TRBJ2-3 better. CDR3 length equals 20 residues. Germline loops: CDR1 SGHNT, CDR2 YYREEE (reference sequence). CDR3 in amino acids: CASSSAPASQTLLDYQPQYF. The DNA for the CDR3 is TGTGCCAGCAGCTCGGCACCGGCCTCTCAGACTCTCTTGGACTATCAGCCCCAGTATTTT.

CDR3 residues: CASSPRGDVIGGTEYF. Here the CDR3 DNA reads TGTGCCAGCAGCCCCCGTGGGGACGTGATAGGAGGGACCGAGTACTTC. The chain recombines TRBV9 with TRBJ2-7; possibly TRBD2 for D (6 bases). The V gene's germline CDR1 is SGDLS and CDR2 YYNGEE. This CDR3 is built from 16 residues. Between the trimmed V and J ends, which lost 4 bases and 11 bases, there was a span of 28 bases.

The J gene is TRBJ1-4, the V gene TRBV12-3 or TRBV12-4; unclear D gene. Trimming removed 6 bases at V and 5 bases at J, with 13 bases between. The CDR3 is 14 amino acids. DNA for the CDR3: TGTGCCAGCAGCCGCTCGCCAGAGAATGAAAAACTGTTTTTT. Its protein is CASSRSPENEKLFF.

This clonotype has ten or more counts. The chain has TRBV5-1 and TRBJ2-7, with a weak D call TRBD2 (5 bases). The V gene's germline CDR1 is SGHRS and CDR2 YFSETQ. Trimming cost V 3 bases and J 0 bases, with 10 bases left between them. This CDR3 contains 14 residues. The CDR3 coding sequence is TGCGCCAGCAGCTACTCTACTAGCTCCTACGAGCAGTACTTC. As protein: CASSYSTSSYEQYF. The variable domain in full, with the rest retrieved from reference TRBV5-1 and TRBJ2-7, is KAGVTQTPRYLIKTRGQQVTLSCSPISGHRSVSWYQQTPGQGLQFLFEYFSETQRNKGNFPGRFSGRQFSNSRSEMNVSTLELGDSALYLCASSYSTSSYEQYFGPGTRLTVT.

The table lists this clonotype with a few counts. The chain uses TRBV3-1 and TRBJ2-3, with TRBD2 matching 11 bases. From germline, CDR1 is LGHDT and CDR2 YNNKEL (reference sequence). Trimming at V came to 8 bases and at J to 6 bases, leaving 7 bases not matched to a gene. This CDR3 is built from 14 residues. The CDR3 protein is CASDASGRKDTQYF. The CDR3 DNA is TGTGCCAGCGACGCTAGCGGGAGGAAGGATACGCAGTATTTT.

The rearrangement links TRBV6-1 to TRBJ2-1, with 12 positions matching TRBD1. The CDR3 totals 13 residues. The J segment lost 5 bases and the V segment lost 8 bases, leaving 1 base of the junction unmatched. CDR1 and CDR2 (germline): MNHNS, SASEGT. The CDR3 nucleotides are TGTGCCAGCCGGGACAGGGGGCACAATGAGCAGTTCTTC. Translating it yields CASRDRGHNEQFF.

To note about this clonotype: This sequence may be a read error, since a much larger clone differs from it by one base. The chain recombines TRBV24-1 with TRBJ2-5; D call uncertain. V dropped 3 bases and J dropped 5 bases, with 3 bases sitting between them. From germline, CDR1 is KGHDR and CDR2 SFDVKD. This CDR3 is 11 amino acids long. The CDR3 DNA reads TGTGCCACCAGTGATGGGGAGACCCAGTACTTC. Its protein product is CATSDGETQYF.

In its sample, this clonotype was seen a few times. The chain employs TRBV29-1 and TRBJ1-5; TRBD1 matches at 8 bases. This CDR3 region has 14 residues. The V gene's germline CDR1 is SQVTM and CDR2 ANQGSEA. The J segment lost 5 bases and the V segment lost 4 bases, leaving 7 bases of the junction unmatched. This CDR3 is CSVVSQGADQPQHF. The CDR3 DNA is TGCAGCGTTGTGAGTCAGGGGGCAGATCAGCCCCAGCATTTT. Based on the CDR3 plus reference TRBV29-1 and TRBJ1-5, the full variable domain is SAVISQKPSRDICQRGTSLTIQCQVDSQVTMMFWYRQQPGQSLTLIATANQGSEATYESGFVIDKFPISRPNLTFSTLTVSNMSPEDSSIYLCSVVSQGADQPQHFGDGTRLSIL.

The CDR3 nucleotides read TGTGATAACGGCCTAATAAAGGGGCCCTCGGATAGGTTCGGAAACATTCAGTACTTC. Translated: CDNGLIKGPSDRFGNIQYF. This chain joins TRBV24-1 and TRBJ2-4; maybe TRBD1 (5 bases). The CDR3 runs 19 residues. From germline, CDR1 is KGHDR and CDR2 SFDVKD.

The J gene is TRBJ2-2, the V gene TRBV5-1; D is possibly TRBD1 (6 bases). Germline assignment: CDR1 SGHRS and CDR2 YFSETQ. This CDR3 has 16 residues. V was shortened by 2 bases and J by 4 bases, with 15 bases between the two germline ends. The CDR3 is CASSFKQGIGTGELFF. The CDR3 DNA reads TGCGCCAGCAGCTTCAAACAGGGAATAGGCACCGGGGAGCTGTTTTTT. Variable domain in full (rest from reference TRBV5-1 and TRBJ2-2): KAGVTQTPRYLIKTRGQQVTLSCSPISGHRSVSWYQQTPGQGLQFLFEYFSETQRNKGNFPGRFSGRQFSNSRSEMNVSTLELGDSALYLCASSFKQGIGTGELFFGEGSRLTVL.

The sample holds a few counts of this clonotype. V gene TRBV10-2 combines with J gene TRBJ2-5; 12 nucleotides line up with TRBD2. The CDR3 has 16 residues. Germline CDR1 and CDR2: WSHSY and SAAADI. The trim removed 7 bases at V and 9 bases at J, leaving 15 bases unmatched. The CDR3 DNA reads TGCGCCAGCACGCCTCCGGGACTAGCGGGCCTGGGGGCCCAGTACTTC. Translating it yields CASTPPGLAGLGAQYF.

The V call is TRBV13, the J call TRBJ2-2; 7 bases agree with TRBD1. The CDR3 covers 17 residues. The V and J ends lost 5 bases and 3 bases, in that order; junction bases with no gene match: 12. Looked up from germline, CDR1 is PRHDT and CDR2 is FYEKMQ (reference sequence). The DNA for the CDR3 is TGTGCCAGCAGCCTCTTTAGGAAGGGGGCGGACACCGGGGAGCTGTTTTTT. It specifies CASSLFRKGADTGELFF. Filled out from reference TRBV13 and TRBJ2-2, the complete variable domain reads AAGVIQSPRHLIKEKRETATLKCYPIPRHDTVYWYQQGPGQDPQFLISFYEKMQSDKGSIPDRFSAQQFSDYHSELNMSSLELGDSALYFCASSLFRKGADTGELFFGEGSRLTVL.

The rearrangement uses TRBV24-1 and TRBJ1-5; 8 bases map to TRBD1. The CDR3 loop spans 16 amino acids. With 4 bases clipped from V and 0 bases from J, the junction kept 4 bases outside the gene matches. CDR1 and CDR2 (germline): KGHDR, SFDVKD. CDR3 loop: CATSESGTGSNQPQHF. In nucleotides, the CDR3 is TGTGCCACCAGTGAGTCCGGGACAGGTAGCAATCAGCCCCAGCATTTT.

This clonotype has more than one count but fewer than ten. The chain links TRBV7-9 to TRBJ2-3; D is uncertain. The germline V gene encodes CDR1 SEHNR and CDR2 FQNEAQ (reference sequence). This CDR3 region has 16 residues. Between the trimmed V and J ends, which lost 5 bases and 5 bases, there was a span of 20 bases. The DNA for the CDR3 is TGTGCCAGCAGCCTAGGCCTCTCGATTCCCCAAGATACGCAGTATTTT. It specifies CASSLGLSIPQDTQYF.

CDR3 residues: CASSFTSAQETQYF. CDR3 in DNA: TGCGCCAGCAGCTTTACTAGCGCACAAGAGACCCAGTACTTC. The chain joins TRBV5-1 to TRBJ2-5; 7 nucleotides line up with TRBD2. The V gene end was trimmed by 2 bases and the J gene end by 2 bases; junction bases not matched to a gene: 3. The CDR3 spans 14 residues. From germline, CDR1 is SGHRS and CDR2 YFSETQ. The complete variable domain, with remaining parts taken from reference TRBV5-1 and TRBJ2-5, reads KAGVTQTPRYLIKTRGQQVTLSCSPISGHRSVSWYQQTPGQGLQFLFEYFSETQRNKGNFPGRFSGRQFSNSRSEMNVSTLELGDSALYLCASSFTSAQETQYFGPGTRLLVL.

V gene TRBV11-3 combines with J gene TRBJ1-5, with no clear D. Germline values: CDR1 SGHNT, CDR2 YENEEA. The CDR3 has 13 amino acids. V was shortened by 8 bases and J by 0 bases, with 8 bases between the two germline ends. DNA for the CDR3: TGTGCCAGCTCAGACACTAGCAATCAGCCCCAGCATTTT. Translated: CASSDTSNQPQHF.

This clonotype was counted a few times. This chain uses TRBV3-1 with TRBJ2-5; D possibly corresponds to TRBD2 (5 bases). CDR3 length: 14 amino acids. In germline, CDR1 is LGHDT, CDR2 YNNKEL (reference sequence). With 4 bases removed from V and 4 bases from J, the gap between germline ends came to 13 bases. The CDR3 spells CASSRGSVRETQYF. Here the CDR3 DNA reads TGTGCCAGCAGCCGAGGGTCGGTTCGAGAGACCCAGTACTTC.

The rearrangement uses TRBV30 and TRBJ1-1; TRBD1 matches 8 bases. CDR1 is GTSNPN, CDR2 SVGIG, per germline (reference sequence). J lost 10 bases, V lost 3 bases, and 10 bases had no gene match. The CDR3 is 13 amino acids. CDR3 residues: CAWSPQGAVGAFF. CDR3 nucleotides: TGTGCCTGGAGCCCTCAGGGGGCGGTGGGAGCTTTCTTT.